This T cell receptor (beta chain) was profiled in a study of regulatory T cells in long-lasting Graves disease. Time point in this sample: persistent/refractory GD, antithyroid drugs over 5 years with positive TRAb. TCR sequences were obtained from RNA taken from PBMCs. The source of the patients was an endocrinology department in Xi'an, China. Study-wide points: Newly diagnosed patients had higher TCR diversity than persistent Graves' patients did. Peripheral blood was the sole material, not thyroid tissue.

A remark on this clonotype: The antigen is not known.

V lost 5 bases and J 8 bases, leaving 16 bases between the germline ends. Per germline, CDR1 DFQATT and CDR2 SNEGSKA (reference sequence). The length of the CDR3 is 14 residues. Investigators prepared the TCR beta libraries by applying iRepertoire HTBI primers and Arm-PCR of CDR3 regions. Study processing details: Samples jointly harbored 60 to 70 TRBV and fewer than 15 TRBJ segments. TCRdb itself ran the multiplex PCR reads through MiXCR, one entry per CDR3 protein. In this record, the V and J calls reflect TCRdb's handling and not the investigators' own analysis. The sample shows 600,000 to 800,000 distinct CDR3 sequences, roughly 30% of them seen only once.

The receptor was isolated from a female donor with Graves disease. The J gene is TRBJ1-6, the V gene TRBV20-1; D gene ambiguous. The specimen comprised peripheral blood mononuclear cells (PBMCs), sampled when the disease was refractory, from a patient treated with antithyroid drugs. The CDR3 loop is CSAWSDKRDSPLHF. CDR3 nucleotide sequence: TGCAGTGCTTGGTCAGATAAGCGGGATTCACCCCTCCACTTT.